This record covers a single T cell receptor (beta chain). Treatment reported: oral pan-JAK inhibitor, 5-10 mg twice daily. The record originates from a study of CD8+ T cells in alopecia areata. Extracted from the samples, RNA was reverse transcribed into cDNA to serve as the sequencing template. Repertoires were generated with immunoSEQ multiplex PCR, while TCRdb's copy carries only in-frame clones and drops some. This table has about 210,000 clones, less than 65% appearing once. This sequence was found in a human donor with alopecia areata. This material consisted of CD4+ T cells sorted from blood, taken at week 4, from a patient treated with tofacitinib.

For the CDR3, the DNA is TGTGCCATCAGTGAAACATTGGGCAATCAGCCCCAGCATTTT. It translates to CAISETLGNQPQHF. The V and J genes are TRBV10-3 and TRBJ1-5; D ambiguous. V was trimmed by 3 bases and J by 2 bases, leaving 8 bases between them. The CDR3 is 14 amino acids. CDR1 and CDR2 (germline): ENHRY, SYGVKD.